This record looks at one T cell receptor (beta chain) sequence and its context. Its antigen is not identified. This sample was included in a study of human thymus T cells. Study results and limitations: There were highly overlapping thymic repertoires among unrelated individuals, as related research reported. Thymic and blood repertoires appeared to carry a bias in their V and J gene usage.

Resections from corrective heart surgery provided thymus tissue. Having corrective surgery for congenital heart defects, healthy Finnish infants were the ones who donated. This CDR3 has 15 residues. V was clipped by 4 bases and J by 2 bases, with 13 bases between them. CDR1 is WSHSY, CDR2 SAAADI, per germline. Generated by immunoSEQ multiplex PCR, the TCRdb table keeps only in-frame clones and is missing some. The sample has roughly 120,000 clones; just under 95% are singletons. The chain uses TRBV10-2 and TRBJ2-3, with D uncertain. Material for sequencing was thymus tissue. The sequence was obtained from a boy less than two years old with a congenital heart defect but otherwise immunologically healthy. CDR3 sequence (DNA): TGCGCCAGCAGTGGAAAGGGAACCTACACAGATACGCAGTATTTT. Its protein product is CASSGKGTYTDTQYF.